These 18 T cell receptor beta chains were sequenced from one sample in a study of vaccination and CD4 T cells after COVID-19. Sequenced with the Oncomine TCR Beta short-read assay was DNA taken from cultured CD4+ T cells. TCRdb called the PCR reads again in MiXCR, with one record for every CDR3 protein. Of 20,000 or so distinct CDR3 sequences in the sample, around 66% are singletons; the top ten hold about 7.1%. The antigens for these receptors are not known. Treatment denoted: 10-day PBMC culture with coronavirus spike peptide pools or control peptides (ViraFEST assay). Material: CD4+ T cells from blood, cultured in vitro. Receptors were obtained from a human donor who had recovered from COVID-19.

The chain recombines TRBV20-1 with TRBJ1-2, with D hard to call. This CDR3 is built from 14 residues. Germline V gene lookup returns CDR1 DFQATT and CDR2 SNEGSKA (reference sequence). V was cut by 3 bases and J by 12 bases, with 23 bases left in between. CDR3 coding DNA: TGCAGTGCTAGTAGACCTGAGAGACACACTCTCCACACCTTC. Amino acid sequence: CSASRPERHTLHTF.

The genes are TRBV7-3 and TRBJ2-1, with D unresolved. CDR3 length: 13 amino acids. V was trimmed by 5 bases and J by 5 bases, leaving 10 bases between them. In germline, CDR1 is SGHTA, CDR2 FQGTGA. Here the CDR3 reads CASSPYLNNEQFF. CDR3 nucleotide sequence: TGTGCCAGCAGCCCCTACCTCAACAATGAGCAGTTCTTC.

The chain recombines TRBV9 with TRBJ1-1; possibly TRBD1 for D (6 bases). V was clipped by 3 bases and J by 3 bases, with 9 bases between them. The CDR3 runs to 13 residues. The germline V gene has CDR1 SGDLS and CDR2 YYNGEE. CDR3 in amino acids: CASSAGQYTEAFF. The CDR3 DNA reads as TGTGCCAGCAGCGCAGGACAGTACACTGAAGCTTTCTTT.

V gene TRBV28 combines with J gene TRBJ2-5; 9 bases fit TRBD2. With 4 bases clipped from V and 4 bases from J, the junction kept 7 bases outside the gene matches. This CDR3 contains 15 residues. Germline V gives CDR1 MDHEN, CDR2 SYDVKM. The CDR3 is CASSWAHSGRETQYF. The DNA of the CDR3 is TGTGCCAGCAGTTGGGCCCATAGCGGGAGAGAGACCCAGTACTTC.

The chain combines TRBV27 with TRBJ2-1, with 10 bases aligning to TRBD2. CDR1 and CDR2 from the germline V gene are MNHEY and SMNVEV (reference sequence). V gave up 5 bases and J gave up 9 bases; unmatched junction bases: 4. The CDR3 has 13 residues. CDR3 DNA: TGTGCCAGCAGTGGAAGACTAGCGGGTGAGCAGTTCTTC. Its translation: CASSGRLAGEQFF.

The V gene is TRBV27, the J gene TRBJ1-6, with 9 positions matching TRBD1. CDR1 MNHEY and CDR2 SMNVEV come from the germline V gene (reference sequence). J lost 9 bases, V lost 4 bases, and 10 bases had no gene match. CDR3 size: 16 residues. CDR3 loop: CASSSHRGRIGSPLHF. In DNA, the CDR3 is TGTGCCAGCAGTTCCCACAGGGGGCGTATTGGTTCACCCCTCCACTTT.

CDR3 nucleotide sequence: TGTGCCAGCTCACCCCGTAGGGGGCAAACCTACGAGCAGTACTTC. As protein: CASSPRRGQTYEQYF. V is TRBV18 and J is TRBJ2-7, with 7 bases that match TRBD1. The CDR3 covers 15 residues. V trimming: 3 bases; J trimming: 2 bases; junction bases outside the gene matches: 7. Germline V lookup: CDR1 KGHSH, CDR2 LQKENI.

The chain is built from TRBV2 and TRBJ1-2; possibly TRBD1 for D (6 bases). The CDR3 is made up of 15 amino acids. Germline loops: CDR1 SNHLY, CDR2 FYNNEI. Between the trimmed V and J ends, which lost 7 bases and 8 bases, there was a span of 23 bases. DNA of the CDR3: TGTGCCAGCATTTTAAGCCGGGACGGGGGCTGGGGCTACACCTTC. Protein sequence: CASILSRDGGWGYTF.

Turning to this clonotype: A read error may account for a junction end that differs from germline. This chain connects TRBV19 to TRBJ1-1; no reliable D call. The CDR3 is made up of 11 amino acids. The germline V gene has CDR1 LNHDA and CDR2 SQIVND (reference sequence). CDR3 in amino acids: CASSIRAEAFF. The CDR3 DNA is TGTGCCAGTAGTATAAGGGCTGAAGCTTTCTTC.

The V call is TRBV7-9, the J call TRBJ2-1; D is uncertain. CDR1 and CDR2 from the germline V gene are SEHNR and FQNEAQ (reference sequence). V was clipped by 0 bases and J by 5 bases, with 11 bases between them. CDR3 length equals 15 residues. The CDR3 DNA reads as TGTGCCAGCAGCTTAGCGCGCGTAGCAGACAATGAGCAGTTCTTC. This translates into CASSLARVADNEQFF.

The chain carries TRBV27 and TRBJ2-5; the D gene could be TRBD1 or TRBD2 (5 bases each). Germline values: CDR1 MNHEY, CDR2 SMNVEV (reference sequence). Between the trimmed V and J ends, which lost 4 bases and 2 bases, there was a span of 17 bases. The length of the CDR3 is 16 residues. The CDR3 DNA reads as TGTGCCAGCAGTTCCTCATTCCGGGACGGACAAGAGACCCAGTACTTC. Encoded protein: CASSSSFRDGQETQYF.

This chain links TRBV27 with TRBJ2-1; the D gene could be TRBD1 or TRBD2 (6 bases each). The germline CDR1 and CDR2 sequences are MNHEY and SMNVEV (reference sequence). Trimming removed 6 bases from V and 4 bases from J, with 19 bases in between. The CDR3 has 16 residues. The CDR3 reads CASSLDVEGDYNEQFF. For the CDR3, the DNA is TGTGCCAGCAGCTTAGATGTGGAGGGGGATTACAATGAGCAGTTCTTC.

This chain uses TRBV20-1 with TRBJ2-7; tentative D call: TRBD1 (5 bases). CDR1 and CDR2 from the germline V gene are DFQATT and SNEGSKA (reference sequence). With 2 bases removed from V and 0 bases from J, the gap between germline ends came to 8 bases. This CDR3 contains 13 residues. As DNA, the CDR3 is TGCAGTGCTAGAAAAGACAGCTCCTACGAGCAGTACTTC. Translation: CSARKDSSYEQYF.

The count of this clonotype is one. DNA for the CDR3: TGTGCCAGCAGTAATGGACACCCGAACACTGAAGCTTTCTTT. This gives the protein CASSNGHPNTEAFF. The chain carries TRBV6-2 or TRBV6-3 and TRBJ1-1; tentative D call: TRBD1 (5 bases). CDR3 length: 14 amino acids. Deletions cut 5 bases from V and 1 base from J, with 11 bases between. Per the germline V gene, CDR1 is MNHEY and CDR2 is SVGEGT.

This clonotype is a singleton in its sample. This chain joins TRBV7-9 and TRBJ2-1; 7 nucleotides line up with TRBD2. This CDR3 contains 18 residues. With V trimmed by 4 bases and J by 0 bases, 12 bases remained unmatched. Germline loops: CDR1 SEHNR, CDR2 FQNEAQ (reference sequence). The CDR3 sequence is CASSSGQLALSSYNEQFF. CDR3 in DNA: TGTGCCAGCAGCTCAGGCCAACTAGCGCTTAGCTCCTACAATGAGCAGTTCTTC.

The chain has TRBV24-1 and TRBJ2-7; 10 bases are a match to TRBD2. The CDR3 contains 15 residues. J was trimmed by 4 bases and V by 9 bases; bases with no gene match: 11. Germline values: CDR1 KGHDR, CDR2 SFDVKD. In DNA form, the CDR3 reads TGTGCCACCTCCACTAGCGGGGCGGGAGATTACGAGCAGTACTTC. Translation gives CATSTSGAGDYEQYF.

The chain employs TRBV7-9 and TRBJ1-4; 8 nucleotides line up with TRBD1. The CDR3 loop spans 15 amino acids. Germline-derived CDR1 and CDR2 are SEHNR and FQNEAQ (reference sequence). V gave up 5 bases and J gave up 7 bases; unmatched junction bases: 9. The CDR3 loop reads CASSENPGGGEKLFF. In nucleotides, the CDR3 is TGTGCCAGCAGCGAGAATCCAGGGGGCGGTGAAAAACTGTTTTTT. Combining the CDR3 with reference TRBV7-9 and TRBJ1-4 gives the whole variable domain DTGVSQNPRHKITKRGQNVTFRCDPISEHNRLYWYRQTLGQGPEFLTYFQNEAQLEKSRLLSDRFSAERPKGSFSTLEIQRTEQGDSAMYLCASSENPGGGEKLFFGSGTQLSVL.

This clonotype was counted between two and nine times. CDR3 nucleotides: TGTGCCAGCAGTCCCACCGGGACAGCCAATCAGCCCCAGCATTTT. Its protein product is CASSPTGTANQPQHF. The V and J genes are TRBV27 and TRBJ1-5; TRBD1 matches at 7 bases. The CDR3 has 15 amino acids. V was pared by 5 bases and J by 3 bases, with 7 bases of the junction left unmatched. Germline V gives CDR1 MNHEY, CDR2 SMNVEV (reference sequence).